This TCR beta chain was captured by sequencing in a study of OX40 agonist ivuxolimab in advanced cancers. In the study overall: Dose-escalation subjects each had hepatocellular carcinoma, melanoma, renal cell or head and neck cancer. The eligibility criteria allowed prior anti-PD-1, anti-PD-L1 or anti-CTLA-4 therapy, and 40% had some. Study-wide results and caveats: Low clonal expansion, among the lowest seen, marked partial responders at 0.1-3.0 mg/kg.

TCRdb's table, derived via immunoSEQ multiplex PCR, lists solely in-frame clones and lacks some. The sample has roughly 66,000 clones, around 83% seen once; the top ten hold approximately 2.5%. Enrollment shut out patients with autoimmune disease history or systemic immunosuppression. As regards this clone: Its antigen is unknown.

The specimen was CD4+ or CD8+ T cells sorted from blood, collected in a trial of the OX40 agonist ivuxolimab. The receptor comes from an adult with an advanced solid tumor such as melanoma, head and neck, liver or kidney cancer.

The CDR3 nucleotides are TGTGCCAGCAGCCAAGTAGGTGCGCGGACTATCACCGGGGAGCTGTTTTTT. Translating it yields CASSQVGARTITGELFF. The chain carries TRBV14 and TRBJ2-2; the D gene is possibly TRBD2 (6 bases). V was trimmed by 1 base and J by 4 bases, leaving 16 bases between them. Germline assignment: CDR1 SGHDN and CDR2 FVKESK. The CDR3 covers 17 residues.